This paragraph covers one TCR beta chain sequence. Its antigen is not identified. This CDR3 has 14 residues. Germline assignment: CDR1 MRHNA and CDR2 SNTAGT. V shed 3 bases and J shed 7 bases, with 10 bases lying between them. The whole isolated RNA underwent reverse transcription, so sequencing captured expressed TCRB transcripts. Clones were sequenced by immunoSEQ multiplex PCR, and TCRdb holds only the in-frame ones, with some missing. The table shows some 150,000 clones, with about an eighth occurring only once. Post-sort purity exceeded 95% for all sorted populations. The data derive from a study of beta chain features in type 1 diabetes. General study points: Moderately but significantly shorter TCRB CDR3s were found in Type 1 diabetes patients in all four CD4+ subsets. A greater similarity of naive, central memory and Treg TCRB repertoires was seen among patients than among healthy donors.

The chain links TRBV6-4 to TRBJ1-6; no firm D call. This clonotype was obtained from a man aged 18 to 35 with type 1 diabetes. The sequenced sample was central memory CD4+ T cells from blood. The CDR3 is CASSEGWENSPLHF. The CDR3 nucleotides read TGTGCCAGCAGTGAGGGTTGGGAGAATTCACCCCTCCACTTT.